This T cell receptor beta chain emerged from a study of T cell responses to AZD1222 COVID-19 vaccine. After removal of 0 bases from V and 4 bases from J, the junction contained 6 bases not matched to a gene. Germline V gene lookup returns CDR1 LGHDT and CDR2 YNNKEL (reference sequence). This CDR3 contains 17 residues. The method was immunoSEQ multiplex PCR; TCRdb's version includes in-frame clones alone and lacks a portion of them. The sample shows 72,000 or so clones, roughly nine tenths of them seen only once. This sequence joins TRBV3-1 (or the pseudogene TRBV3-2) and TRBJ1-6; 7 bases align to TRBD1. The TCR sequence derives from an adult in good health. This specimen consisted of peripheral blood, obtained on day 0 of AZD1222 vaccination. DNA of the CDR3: TGTGCCAGCAGCCAAGATTGGCCGGGACAGTATAATTCACCCCTCCACTTT. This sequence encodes CASSQDWPGQYNSPLHF.